This TCR beta chain was recovered during a study of cytomegalovirus exposure and HLA in healthy donors. 60 Vbeta and 13 Jbeta primers were used in PCR. Sequencing was performed with immunoSEQ multiplex PCR; in TCRdb, only in-frame clones are kept and a portion is missing. Found here are over 200,000 clones, about 80% of them singletons; the top ten hold 0.58%. The V segment lost 2 bases and the J segment 4 bases; nucleotides outside the gene matches: 1. This CDR3 has 13 amino acids. Per germline, CDR1 MDHEN and CDR2 SYDVKM. Material for sequencing was PBMCs. This TCR came from a woman in her 40s in good health and CMV-seronegative. The chain links TRBV28 to TRBJ1-2, with 7 positions matching TRBD1. CDR3: CASSLDRVYGYTF. DNA of the CDR3: TGTGCCAGCAGTTTAGACAGGGTCTATGGCTACACCTTC.